The present entry profiles one T cell receptor beta chain with its context. Its antigen is unidentified. This CDR3 has 13 amino acids. Trimming removed 8 bases at V and 1 base at J, with 12 bases between. Germline V gene sequence: CDR1 MDHEN, CDR2 SYDVKM. Treatment denoted: 19 received Ad26.COV2.S at low or high dose, single or two shots; about 5 received placebo; per-sample allocation not given. Day 63 following the first vaccine or placebo injection was when the samples were taken. Participants' vaccine, an Ad26 vector, delivered Wuhan-strain SARS-CoV-2 spike. The repertoire was sequenced with immunoSEQ multiplex PCR; TCRdb's copy has only in-frame clones and lacks some. Among approximately 420,000 clones, 75% to 90% were seen once, and the ten largest hold 3.5%. This entry belongs to a study of Ad26.COV2.S vaccination and SARS-CoV-2 variants. General study findings and limits: It was vaccine recipients, not placebo recipients, who had the higher spike-specific TCR breadth. Vaccine and placebo recipients had comparable breadth of non-spike TCRs.

The gene calls are TRBV28 and TRBJ2-7; D gene ambiguous. This clonotype was obtained from a person aged 18-60 years who received the Ad26.COV2.S COVID-19 vaccine or a placebo. Sequenced here: peripheral blood, sampled in a trial of Ad26.COV2.S vaccine versus placebo. In DNA, the CDR3 is TGTGCCAGCTTAGATAATTTTTCCTACGAGCAGTACTTC. It yields the protein CASLDNFSYEQYF. The full variable domain, completed using reference TRBV28 and TRBJ2-7, is DVKVTQSSRYLVKRTGEKVFLECVQDMDHENMFWYRQDPGLGLRLIYFSYDVKMKEKGDIPEGYSVSREKKERFSLILESASTNQTSMYLCASLDNFSYEQYFGPGTRLTVT.